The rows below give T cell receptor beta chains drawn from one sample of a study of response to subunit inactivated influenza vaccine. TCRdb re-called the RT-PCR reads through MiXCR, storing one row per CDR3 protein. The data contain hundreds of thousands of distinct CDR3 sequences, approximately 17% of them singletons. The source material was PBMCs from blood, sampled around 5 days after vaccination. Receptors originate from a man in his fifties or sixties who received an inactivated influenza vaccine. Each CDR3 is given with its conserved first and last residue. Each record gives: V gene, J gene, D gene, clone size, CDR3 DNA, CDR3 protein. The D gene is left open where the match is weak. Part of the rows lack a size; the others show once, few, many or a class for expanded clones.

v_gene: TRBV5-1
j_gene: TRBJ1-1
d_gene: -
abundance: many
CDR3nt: TGCGCCAGCAGTATCGGGGAAGACACTGAAGCTTTCTTT
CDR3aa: CASSIGEDTEAFF

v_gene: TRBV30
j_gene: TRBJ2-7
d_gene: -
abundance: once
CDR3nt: TGTGCCTGGAGCGACAGGATATACGAGCAGTACTTC
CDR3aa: CAWSDRIYEQYF

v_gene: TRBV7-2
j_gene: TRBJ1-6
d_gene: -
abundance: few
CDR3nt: TGTGCCAGCAGCTTAGTGGCCAGAAATAATTCACCCCTCCACTTT
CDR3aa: CASSLVARNNSPLHF

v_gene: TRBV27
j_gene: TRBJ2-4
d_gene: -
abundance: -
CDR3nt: TGTGCCAGCAGCCAGGGACTCCAACAAAACATTCAGTACTTC
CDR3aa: CASSQGLQQNIQYF

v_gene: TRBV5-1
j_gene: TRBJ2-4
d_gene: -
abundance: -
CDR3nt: TGCGCCACCAAAGGGGACAGCGGGATTCAGTACTTC
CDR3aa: CATKGDSGIQYF

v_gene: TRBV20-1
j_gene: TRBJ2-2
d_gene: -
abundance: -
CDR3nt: TGCAGTGCTAGCGATAGCCGGGCCATAGGGGAGCTGTTTTTT
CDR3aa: CSASDSRAIGELFF

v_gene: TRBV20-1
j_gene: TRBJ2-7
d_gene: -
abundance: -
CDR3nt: TGCAGTGCTAGAGATCGGTCGTACCCGGGAAAATACGAGCAGTACTTC
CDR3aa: CSARDRSYPGKYEQYF

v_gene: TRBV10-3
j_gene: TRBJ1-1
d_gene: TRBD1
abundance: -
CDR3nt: TGTGCCATCAGTACAGGGGAGGGAGGCACTGAAGCTTTCTTT
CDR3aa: CAISTGEGGTEAFF

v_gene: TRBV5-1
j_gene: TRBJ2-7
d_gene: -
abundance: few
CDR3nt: TGCGCCAGCAGCTTGGCCGGGACCCCCTCCTACGAGCAGTACTTC
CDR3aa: CASSLAGTPSYEQYF

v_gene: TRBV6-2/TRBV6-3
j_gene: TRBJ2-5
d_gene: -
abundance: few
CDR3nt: TGTGCCAGCAGTTCTCCCGAAGAGACCCAGTACTTC
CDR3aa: CASSSPEETQYF

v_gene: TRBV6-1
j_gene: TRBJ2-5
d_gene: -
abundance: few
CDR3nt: TGTGCCAGCGCTGGGGGGCGCAAAGAGACCCAGTACTTC
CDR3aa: CASAGGRKETQYF

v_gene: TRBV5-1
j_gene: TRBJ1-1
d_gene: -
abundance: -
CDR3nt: TGCGCCAGCAGCTTGGTTGGGGGGATCACTGAAGCTTTCTTT
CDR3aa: CASSLVGGITEAFF

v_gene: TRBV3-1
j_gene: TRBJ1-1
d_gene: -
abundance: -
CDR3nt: TGTGCCAGCAGCCAAGAAAGGACGATGGACACTGAAGCTTTCTTT
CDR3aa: CASSQERTMDTEAFF

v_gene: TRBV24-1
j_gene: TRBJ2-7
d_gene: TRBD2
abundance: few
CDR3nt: TGTGCCACCAGTGATGGGGGACTAAGCTCCTACGAGCAGTACTTC
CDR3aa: CATSDGGLSSYEQYF

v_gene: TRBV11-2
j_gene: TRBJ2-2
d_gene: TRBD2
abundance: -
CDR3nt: TGTGCCAGCAGCTTACCCTCATCCGACAAAGTAGCGGGAGGGCCTACAGGGGAGCTGTTTTTT
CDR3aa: CASSLPSSDKVAGGPTGELFF

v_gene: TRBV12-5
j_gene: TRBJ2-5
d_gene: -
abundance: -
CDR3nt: TGTGCTAGTGGTTTGGGCGGCCTCTGGGAGACCCAGTACTTC
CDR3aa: CASGLGGLWETQYF

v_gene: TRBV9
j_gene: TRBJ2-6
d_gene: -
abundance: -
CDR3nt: TGTGCCAGCAGCGTAGAAGCAGGGGCTGGGGCCAACGTCCTGACTTTC
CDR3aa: CASSVEAGAGANVLTF

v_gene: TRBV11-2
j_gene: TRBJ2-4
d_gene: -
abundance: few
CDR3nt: TGTGCCAGCAGCTTAGAGTATAAGGGTGGGGGAGCCAAAAACATTCAGTACTTC
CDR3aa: CASSLEYKGGGAKNIQYF

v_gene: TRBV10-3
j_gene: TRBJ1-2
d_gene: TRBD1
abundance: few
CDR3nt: TGTGCCATCAGCCCGACAGGGGAATTGACGCATGGCTACACCTTC
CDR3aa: CAISPTGELTHGYTF

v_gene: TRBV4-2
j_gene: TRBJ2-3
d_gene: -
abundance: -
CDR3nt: TGTGCCAGCAGCCAAGTGGGGCTTTCCTCAGATACGCAGTATTTT
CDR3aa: CASSQVGLSSDTQYF

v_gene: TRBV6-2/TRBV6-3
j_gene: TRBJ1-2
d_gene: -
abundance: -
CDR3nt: TGTGCCAGCAGGCTCGCATGGGAGACCTATGGCTACACCTTC
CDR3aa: CASRLAWETYGYTF

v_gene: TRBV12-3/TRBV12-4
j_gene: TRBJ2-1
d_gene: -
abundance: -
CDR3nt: TGTGCCAGCAGTCTAATTCCGGGACATTGGGACTCAACCCCTGAATACAATGAGCAGTTCTTC
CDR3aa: CASSLIPGHWDSTPEYNEQFF

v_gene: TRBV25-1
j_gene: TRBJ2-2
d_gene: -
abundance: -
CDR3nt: TGTGCCAGCAGGGGTAGCGGGAACACCGGGGAGCTGTTTTTT
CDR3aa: CASRGSGNTGELFF

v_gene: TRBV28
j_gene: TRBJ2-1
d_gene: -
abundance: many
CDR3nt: TGTGCCAGCAGTGGCTACCGGGCGAATGAGCAGTTCTTC
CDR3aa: CASSGYRANEQFF

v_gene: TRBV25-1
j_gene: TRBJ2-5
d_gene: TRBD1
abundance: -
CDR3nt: TGTGCCAGCAGTGAAGGGGCAGGGGGAGATGGGGAGACCCAGTACTTC
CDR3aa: CASSEGAGGDGETQYF

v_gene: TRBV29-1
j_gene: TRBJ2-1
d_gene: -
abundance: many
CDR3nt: TGCAGCGTTGGGACAGACTACAATGAGCAGTTCTTC
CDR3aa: CSVGTDYNEQFF

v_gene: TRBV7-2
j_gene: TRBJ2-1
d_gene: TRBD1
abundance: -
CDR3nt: TGTGCCAGCAGTCCGGGACAGGGGGCGCAGAATGAGCAGTTCTTC
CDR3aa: CASSPGQGAQNEQFF

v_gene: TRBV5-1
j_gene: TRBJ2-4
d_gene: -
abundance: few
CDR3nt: TGCGCCAGCAGCGGGGACGGCCAGGTGGACATTCAGTACTTC
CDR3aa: CASSGDGQVDIQYF

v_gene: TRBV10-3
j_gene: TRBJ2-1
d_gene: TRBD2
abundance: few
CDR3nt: TGTGCCATCAATCAGCTAGCGGGAGCTTACAATGAGCAGTTCTTC
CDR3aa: CAINQLAGAYNEQFF

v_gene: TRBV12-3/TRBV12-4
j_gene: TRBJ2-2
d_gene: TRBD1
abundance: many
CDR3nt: TGTGCCAGCAGCCCCCCGCGGGACAGGGCGAGTACCGGGGAGCTGTTTTTT
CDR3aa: CASSPPRDRASTGELFF

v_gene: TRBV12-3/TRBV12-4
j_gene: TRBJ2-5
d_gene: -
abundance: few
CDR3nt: TGTGCCAGCAGTTTTGAGGGCGAGACCCAGTACTTC
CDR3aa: CASSFEGETQYF

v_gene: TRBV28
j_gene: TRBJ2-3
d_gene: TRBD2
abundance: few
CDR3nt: TGTGCCACCTGGACTAGCGGGATAGAGGCAGATACGCAGTATTTT
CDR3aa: CATWTSGIEADTQYF